This T cell receptor beta chain was recovered during a study of T cells in tumors and immune-related adverse events. Germline CDR1 SEHNR, CDR2 FQNEAQ (reference sequence). The ends were cut back, 5 bases at V and 3 bases at J, with 5 bases in the middle. This CDR3 comprises 11 residues. Sequencing used immunoSEQ multiplex PCR; TCRdb keeps in-frame clones, though not all of them. The data contain about 7,300 clones, around 94% of them singletons. The sequenced sample was lymph node tissue, obtained from a patient treated with anti-PD-1 therapy. The gene calls are TRBV7-9 and TRBJ2-7; unclear D gene. This TCR came from a female donor with metastatic renal cell carcinoma. This CDR3 is CASSTNYEQYF. Written as DNA, the CDR3 is TGTGCCAGCAGCACCAACTACGAGCAGTACTTC.